This is a list of T cell receptor beta chains from one sample in a study of OX40 agonist ivuxolimab in advanced cancers. Generated by immunoSEQ multiplex PCR, the TCRdb table keeps only in-frame clones and is missing some. The sample has about 90,000 clones, more than 80% seen once. This material consisted of CD4+ or CD8+ T cells sorted from blood, taken in a trial of the OX40 agonist ivuxolimab. The receptors stem from an adult with an advanced solid tumor such as melanoma, head and neck, liver or kidney cancer. Each CDR3 is given with its conserved first and last residue. The D gene is left open where the match is weak. Clone size is given for some rows only: seen once, a few or many times, or a class if the clone is expanded.

NA | TRBJ2-1 | TRBD2 | TRBV20-1 | TGCAGTGGCGGGACTAACAGTGAGCAGTTCTTC | CSGGTNSEQFF
once | TRBJ2-1 | TRBD2 | TRBV5-1 | TGCGCCAGCAGCCGGGAGGACTACAATGAGCAGTTCTTC | CASSREDYNEQFF
few | TRBJ2-3 | TRBD2 | TRBV6-6 | TGTGCCAGCAGTCAGCGACTAGCGGGAGTAGGGGATACGCAGTATTTT | CASSQRLAGVGDTQYF
NA | TRBJ2-7 | NA | TRBV9 | TGTGCCAGCAGCCCAGACATTTCTAGCTCCTACGAGCAGTACTTC | CASSPDISSSYEQYF
NA | TRBJ2-7 | TRBD1 | TRBV29-1 | TGCAGCGTTGGCCGGGACAGGGAATCGTCCGAGCAGTACTTC | CSVGRDRESSEQYF
once | TRBJ1-1 | NA | TRBV5-1 | TGCGCCAGCAGCTCGGCCAGTCCGACTGAAGCTTTCTTT | CASSSASPTEAFF
NA | TRBJ1-6 | NA | TRBV6-6 | TGTGCCAGCAGTTCCTCGTCGAGTCCCCTCCACTTT | CASSSSSSPLHF
NA | TRBJ1-1 | NA | TRBV7-2 | TGTGCCAGCAGTGTAGGGAACACTGAAGCTTTCTTT | CASSVGNTEAFF
NA | TRBJ2-5 | TRBD2 | TRBV11-3 | TGTGCCAGCAGCAAGGGACTAGCGGGAGGTGAGACCCAGTACTTC | CASSKGLAGGETQYF
NA | TRBJ2-7 | NA | TRBV6-1 | TGTGCCAGCAGTGAGGTCATAGGGGGGCAGTACTTC | CASSEVIGGQYF
NA | TRBJ2-7 | NA | TRBV15 | TGTGCCACCAGCAGAGATAGGTACGAGCAGTACTTC | CATSRDRYEQYF
NA | TRBJ2-1 | NA | TRBV7-9 | TGTGCCAGCAGCTTACTCCGGGACCAGCCCCAGAAAACATACAATGAGCAGTTCTTC | CASSLLRDQPQKTYNEQFF
NA | TRBJ1-1 | NA | TRBV9 | TGTGCCAGCAGCGTAGGGGGGGCGCGGGGCACTGAAGCTTTCTTT | CASSVGGARGTEAFF
once | TRBJ2-7 | NA | TRBV28 | TGTGCCAGCAGTGCTCCCGGGACGGGAGCCTACGAGCAGTACTTC | CASSAPGTGAYEQYF
once | TRBJ1-1 | NA | TRBV2 | TGTGCCAGCACAGTACAGGGCGGAAACACTGAAGCTTTCTTT | CASTVQGGNTEAFF
once | TRBJ1-3 | NA | TRBV6-6 | TGTGCCAGCAGTCGGGGATCAGGGAGCTCTGGAAACACCATATATTTT | CASSRGSGSSGNTIYF
few | TRBJ1-6 | NA | TRBV28 | TGTGCCAGCAGTTTATCCGCCCCTACTAATTCACCCCTCCACTTT | CASSLSAPTNSPLHF
NA | TRBJ1-3 | NA | TRBV4-1 | TGCGCCAGCAGCCAAGATCTTCCGGTGGGGTCTGGAAACACCATATATTTT | CASSQDLPVGSGNTIYF
NA | TRBJ2-3 | TRBD2 | TRBV19 | TGTGCCAGTATAGCAAGGGCGGGAGGTCCAGATACGCAGTATTTT | CASIARAGGPDTQYF
NA | TRBJ2-5 | NA | TRBV18 | TGTGCCAGCTCACCGCTTAGCGACCAAGAGACCCAGTACTTC | CASSPLSDQETQYF
once | TRBJ2-7 | TRBD1 | TRBV6-1 | TGTGCCAGCAGATACGGACAGGGGGGCTACGAGCAGTACTTC | CASRYGQGGYEQYF
few | TRBJ1-1 | NA | TRBV5-8 | TGTGCCAGCAGCTTTGGGCAGGGTGACAGAGGTTTCTTT | CASSFGQGDRGFF
once | TRBJ2-1 | TRBD2 | TRBV10-1 | TGCGCCAGCAGTGAGGATTGGACTAGCGGGGTATCCGGGCAGTTCTTC | CASSEDWTSGVSGQFF
NA | TRBJ1-5 | NA | TRBV19 | TGTGCCAGTAGTATGCAGAAGGCGAGCCAGCTAAATCAGCCCCAGCATTTT | CASSMQKASQLNQPQHF
few | TRBJ2-1 | TRBD2 | TRBV19 | TGTGCCAGTAGGCTGGGTTTAGCCCGCGGGAGTGAGCAGTTCTTC | CASRLGLARGSEQFF
NA | TRBJ2-3 | NA | TRBV5-4 | TGTGCCAGCAGCTTGGGAGGGGCGCAGTATTTT | CASSLGGAQYF
NA | TRBJ2-5 | NA | TRBV19 | TGTGCCAGTAGTATCAGGGTCCTTCGCAGGGGCGACGTGACCCAGTACTTC | CASSIRVLRRGDVTQYF
NA | TRBJ2-5 | TRBD1 | TRBV29-1 | TGCAGCGTCCGCCGGGACAGGGTCCAAGAGACCCAGTACTTC | CSVRRDRVQETQYF
few | TRBJ1-2 | TRBD1 | TRBV7-8 | TGTGCCAGCAGCGAGGGACAGGGTGTAGGTGGCTACACCTTC | CASSEGQGVGGYTF
few | TRBJ1-5 | TRBD1 | TRBV4-1 | TGCGCCAGCAGCCAAGATCGCGGACAGGGCAATCAGCCCCAGCATTTT | CASSQDRGQGNQPQHF
NA | TRBJ2-2 | NA | TRBV7-2 | TGTGCCAGCAGCTTACTCGGACTACCGAACACCGGGGAGCTGTTTTTT | CASSLLGLPNTGELFF
NA | TRBJ1-4 | NA | TRBV21-1 | TGTGCCAGCAGCAAAGAAGGAGGGAGAAAACTGTTTTTT | CASSKEGGRKLFF
NA | TRBJ1-5 | TRBD1 | TRBV7-2 | TGTGCCAGCAGAACGGGACAGGGCACCGAGCCCCAGCATTTT | CASRTGQGTEPQHF
NA | TRBJ2-7 | TRBD2 | TRBV2 | TGTGCCAGCTGCAGACTAGCGGGAGGCGAGCAGTACTTC | CASCRLAGGEQYF
NA | TRBJ2-1 | NA | TRBV6-5 | TGTGCCAGCAGTTACGGGGAAAGCTCCTACAATGAGCAGTTCTTC | CASSYGESSYNEQFF
NA | TRBJ1-1 | TRBD1 | TRBV6-5 | TGTGCCAGCAGTTACCCCAGGGGGAACGAGAACACTGAAGCTTTCTTT | CASSYPRGNENTEAFF
once | TRBJ1-5 | NA | TRBV19 | TGTGCCAGTAGTATGGCAGCCCATAGCAATCAGCCCCAGCATTTT | CASSMAAHSNQPQHF
NA | TRBJ1-1 | NA | TRBV6-5 | TGTGCCAGCAGTTACTCGAGTCAACGGCACACTGAAGCTTTCTTT | CASSYSSQRHTEAFF
NA | TRBJ1-2 | NA | TRBV10-2 | TGCGCCACCAGTAAAGGAGCCCAGGGAAGAGCTAACTATGGCTACACCTTC | CATSKGAQGRANYGYTF
NA | TRBJ2-5 | TRBD2 | TRBV5-6 | TGTGCCAGCAGCCCTACTAGCGGGGGCAGTGAGACCCAGTACTTC | CASSPTSGGSETQYF
NA | TRBJ2-1 | TRBD2 | TRBV7-9 | TGTGCCAGCAGCTTAACGCTAAGGGCTAGCGGGTCATCCGAGCAGTTCTTC | CASSLTLRASGSSEQFF
NA | TRBJ1-5 | TRBD1 | TRBV4-1 | TGCGCCAGCAGCCAAGTTTATCCACAGGGGAAGGGACAGCCCCAGCATTTT | CASSQVYPQGKGQPQHF
few | TRBJ1-6 | TRBD1 | TRBV7-9 | TGTGCCAGCAGCTTAGTGACAGGGGGTGGGTCGAGCTCACCCCTCCACTTT | CASSLVTGGGSSSPLHF
NA | TRBJ1-4 | NA | TRBV11-2 | TGTGCCAGCAGGTCCGACGAGAATGAAAAACTGTTTTTT | CASRSDENEKLFF
few | TRBJ1-5 | NA | TRBV21-1 | TGTGCCAGCAGCACGACCGCCGGGACAGGGGCCTTCAATCAGCCCCAGCATTTT | CASSTTAGTGAFNQPQHF
once | TRBJ1-1 | TRBD1 | TRBV5-3 | TGTGCCAGCAGCATAACAGGGGAAACTGAAGCTTTCTTT | CASSITGETEAFF
once | TRBJ2-5 | NA | TRBV5-1 | TGCGCCAGCAGCTTGGGGGGGGCGCAAGGGTCCCAGTACTTC | CASSLGGAQGSQYF
few | TRBJ2-1 | NA | TRBV29-1 | TGCAGCGCCCCACGGGACCTCGGTGAGCAGTTCTTC | CSAPRDLGEQFF
NA | TRBJ1-1 | TRBD1 | TRBV18 | TGTGCCAGCTCGCCCGGGACAGGGGGGACCACTGAAGCTTTCTTT | CASSPGTGGTTEAFF
NA | TRBJ1-3 | NA | TRBV10-3 | TGTGCCATCAGTGATATCGCCTCTGGAAACACCATATATTTT | CAISDIASGNTIYF
NA | TRBJ2-5 | NA | TRBV9 | TGTGCCAGCAGCGTAGTTACGTACGGGACCCAGTACTTC | CASSVVTYGTQYF
NA | TRBJ1-2 | TRBD1 | TRBV6-1 | TGTGCCAGCAGTGTCCCAAATCTCGGGGACAGAACGTATGGCTACACCTTC | CASSVPNLGDRTYGYTF
NA | TRBJ2-7 | NA | TRBV19 | TGTGCCAGTAGACCGACTAGGGGAACCTCCTACGAGCAGTACTTC | CASRPTRGTSYEQYF
NA | TRBJ1-4 | NA | TRBV6-1 | TGTGCCAGCAGGTCGCGAAGCTCCGATGAAAAACTGTTTTTT | CASRSRSSDEKLFF